This record concerns one T cell receptor beta chain sequence. The data were obtained in a study of cytomegalovirus exposure and HLA in healthy donors. 13 Jbeta primers and 60 Vbeta primers were used for the PCR. Produced via immunoSEQ multiplex PCR; TCRdb's table is partial and in-frame only. The sample has over 80,000 clones; over 65% are singletons. The CDR3 is made up of 19 amino acids. Germline CDR1 reads SGHRS; CDR2 reads YFSETQ. Trimming cost V 2 bases and J 8 bases; bases outside gene matches: 19. This sequence originates from a man in his 60s in good health and CMV-seropositive. Specimen: PBMCs. The V and J genes are TRBV5-1 and TRBJ2-1; 10 positions agree with TRBD2. CDR3 coding DNA: TGCGCCAGCAGCTTCTACCCGGGGATAGCGGGGGGAAAAAAGGATGAGCAGTTCTTC. Translation: CASSFYPGIAGGKKDEQFF.